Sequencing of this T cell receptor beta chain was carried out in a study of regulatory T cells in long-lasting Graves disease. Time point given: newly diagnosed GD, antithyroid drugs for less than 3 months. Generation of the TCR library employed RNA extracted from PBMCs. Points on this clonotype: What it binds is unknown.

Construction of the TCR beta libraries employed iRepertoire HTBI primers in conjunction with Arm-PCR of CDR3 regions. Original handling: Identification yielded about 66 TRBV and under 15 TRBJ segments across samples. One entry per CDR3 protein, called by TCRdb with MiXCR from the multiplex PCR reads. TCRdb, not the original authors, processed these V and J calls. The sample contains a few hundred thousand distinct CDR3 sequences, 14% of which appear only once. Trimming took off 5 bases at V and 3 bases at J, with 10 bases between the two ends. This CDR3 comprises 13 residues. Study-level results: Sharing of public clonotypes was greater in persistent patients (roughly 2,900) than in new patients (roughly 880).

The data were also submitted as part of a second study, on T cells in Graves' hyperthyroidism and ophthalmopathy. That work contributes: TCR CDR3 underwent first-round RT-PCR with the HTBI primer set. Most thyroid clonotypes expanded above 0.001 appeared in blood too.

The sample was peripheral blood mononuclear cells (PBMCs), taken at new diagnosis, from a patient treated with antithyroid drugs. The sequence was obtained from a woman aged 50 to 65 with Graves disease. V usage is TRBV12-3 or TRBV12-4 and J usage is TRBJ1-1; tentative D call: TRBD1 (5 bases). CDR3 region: CASSLLGHTEAFF. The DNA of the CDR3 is TGTGCCAGCAGTCTCTTGGGGCACACTGAAGCTTTCTTT.